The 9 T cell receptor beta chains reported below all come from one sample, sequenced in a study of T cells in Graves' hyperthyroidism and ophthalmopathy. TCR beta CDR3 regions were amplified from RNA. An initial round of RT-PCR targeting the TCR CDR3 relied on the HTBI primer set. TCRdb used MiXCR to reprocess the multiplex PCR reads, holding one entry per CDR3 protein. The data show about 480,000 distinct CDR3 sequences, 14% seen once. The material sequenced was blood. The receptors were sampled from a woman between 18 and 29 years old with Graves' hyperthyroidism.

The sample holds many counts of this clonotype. The CDR3 sequence is CASSSVGSYEQYV. CDR3 coding DNA: TGTGCCAGCAGTTCCGTCGGATCCTACGAGCAGTACGTC. The chain uses TRBV12-3 or TRBV12-4 and TRBJ2-7; D unclear. The CDR3 consists of 13 residues. The V gene lost 4 bases and the J gene lost 1 base, with 8 bases spanning the gap.

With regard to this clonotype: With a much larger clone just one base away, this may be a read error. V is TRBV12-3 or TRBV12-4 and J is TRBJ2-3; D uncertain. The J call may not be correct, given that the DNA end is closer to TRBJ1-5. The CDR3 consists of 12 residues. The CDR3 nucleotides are TGTGCCATTACGACTAGCCCAGATACGCAGCATTTT. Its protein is CAITTSPDTQHF.

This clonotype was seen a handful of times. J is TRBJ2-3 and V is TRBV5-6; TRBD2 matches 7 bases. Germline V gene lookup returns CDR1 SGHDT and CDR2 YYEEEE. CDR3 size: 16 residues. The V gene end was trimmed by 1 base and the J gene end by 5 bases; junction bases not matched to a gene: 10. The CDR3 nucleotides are TGTGCCAGCAGCTTGTTATCGCGGGAGACAGTAGATACGCAGTATTTT. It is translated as CASSLLSRETVDTQYF.

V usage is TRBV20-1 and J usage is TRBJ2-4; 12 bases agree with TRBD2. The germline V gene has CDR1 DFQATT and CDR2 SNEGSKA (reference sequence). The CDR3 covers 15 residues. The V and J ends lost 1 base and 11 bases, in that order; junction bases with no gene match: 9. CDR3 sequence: CSARGETSGRSVQYF. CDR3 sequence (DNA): TGCAGTGCTAGAGGGGAGACTAGCGGGAGATCGGTTCAGTACTTC.

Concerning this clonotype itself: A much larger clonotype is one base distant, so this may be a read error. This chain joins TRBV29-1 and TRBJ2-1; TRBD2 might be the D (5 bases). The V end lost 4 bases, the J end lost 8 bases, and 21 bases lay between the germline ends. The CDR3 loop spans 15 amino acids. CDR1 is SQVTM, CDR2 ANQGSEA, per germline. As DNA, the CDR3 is TGCAGCGTTGGGGTACTAGTGGGAGTGAGCGATGAGCAGTTCTTC. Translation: CSVGVLVGVSDEQFF.

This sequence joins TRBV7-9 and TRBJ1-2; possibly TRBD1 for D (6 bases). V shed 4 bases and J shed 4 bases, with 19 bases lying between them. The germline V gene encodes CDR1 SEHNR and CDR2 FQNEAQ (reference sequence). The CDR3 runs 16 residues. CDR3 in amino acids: CASSSKAGQPIYGYTF. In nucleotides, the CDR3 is TGTGCCAGCAGCTCAAAGGCGGGACAACCTATCTATGGCTACACCTTC.

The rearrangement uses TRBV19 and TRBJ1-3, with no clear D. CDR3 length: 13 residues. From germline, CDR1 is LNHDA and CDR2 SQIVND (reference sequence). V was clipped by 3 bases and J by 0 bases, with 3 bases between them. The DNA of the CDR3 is TGTGCCAGTAGTATCTCCTCTGGAAACACCATATATTTT. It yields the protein CASSISSGNTIYF.

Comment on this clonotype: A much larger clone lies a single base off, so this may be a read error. This CDR3 is CVSSNPGLVRDTQYF. DNA of the CDR3: TGTGTCAGTTCCAACCCGGGACTAGTAAGAGATACGCAGTATTTT. The chain recombines TRBV6-2 or TRBV6-3 with TRBJ2-3, with TRBD2 matching 8 bases. CDR3 length: 15 residues. Germline CDR1 is MNHEY and CDR2 is SVGEGT.

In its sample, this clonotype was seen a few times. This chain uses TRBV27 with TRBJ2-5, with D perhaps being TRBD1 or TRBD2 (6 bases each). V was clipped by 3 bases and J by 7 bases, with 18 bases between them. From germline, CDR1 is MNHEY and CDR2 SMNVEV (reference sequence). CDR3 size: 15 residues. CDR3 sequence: CASSFTQGWRVTQYF. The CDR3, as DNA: TGTGCCAGCAGTTTCACCCAGGGGTGGAGGGTGACCCAGTACTTC.